The clone carrying this T cell receptor beta chain was counted only a few times. The entry originates in a study of PD-L1 blockade in urothelial cancer. Study details: Bladder-origin urothelial cancer in males covered twenty-five of 29 patients. Patients had undergone 0 to 3 prior chemotherapy regimens.

This CDR3 has 14 residues. Germline V gives CDR1 MNHEY, CDR2 SVGAGI. V lost 3 bases to trimming and J lost 3 bases, with 11 bases between them. Here immunoSEQ multiplex PCR was the method, and the copy in TCRdb shows in-frame clones only, minus some. The sample lists tens of thousands of clones, 84% occurring once. Time point meaning: pretreatment peripheral blood. Locally advanced or metastatic urothelial carcinoma was present in patients. Sequencing was performed on PBMCs, taken around atezolizumab (anti-PD-L1) treatment. The rearrangement uses TRBV6-5 and TRBJ1-2; no clear D. This sequence originates from a woman aged 70-85 years with urothelial cancer. The CDR3 here is CASSYSGTHYGYTF. The CDR3 DNA follows: TGTGCCAGCAGTTATTCAGGCACCCACTATGGCTACACCTTC.